The 8 T cell receptor beta chains below all came from one sample that was sequenced in a study of control samples from healthy donors and cancer patients. Data came from immunoSEQ multiplex PCR; TCRdb stores just in-frame clones and leaves some out. The table has approximately 50,000 clones, more than 90% seen once. Source material: PBMCs. Receptors originate from a man younger than 40 with colorectal cancer.

V gene TRBV5-1 combines with J gene TRBJ1-2; 10 bases align to TRBD1. V trimming: 4 bases; J trimming: 2 bases; junction bases outside the gene matches: 5. This CDR3 spans 15 amino acids. Germline V lookup: CDR1 SGHRS, CDR2 YFSETQ. CDR3: CASSVGQGLNYGYTF. The DNA for the CDR3 is TGCGCCAGCAGCGTGGGACAGGGGCTAAACTATGGCTACACCTTC.

The chain links TRBV19 to TRBJ2-3; D is tentatively TRBD1 or TRBD2 (5 bases each). Trimming removed 5 bases from V and 4 bases from J, with 10 bases in between. CDR1 and CDR2 (germline): LNHDA, SQIVND (reference sequence). The CDR3 consists of 13 residues. The CDR3 loop is CASSDRDPDTQYF. CDR3 in DNA: TGTGCCAGTAGTGACCGGGACCCAGATACGCAGTATTTT.

This chain connects TRBV6-6 to TRBJ2-2; D might be TRBD2 (7 bases). CDR3 length: 16 residues. Per the germline V gene, CDR1 is MNHNY and CDR2 is SVGAGI (reference sequence). Trimming shortened V by 0 bases and J by 3 bases, and 11 bases separated the two germline ends. The CDR3 sequence: CASSYSRGQDTGELFF. The CDR3 DNA sequence: TGTGCCAGCAGTTACTCGCGGGGGCAAGACACCGGGGAGCTGTTTTTT.

The chain combines TRBV14 with TRBJ1-2, with a tentative D call TRBD1 (5 bases). The V gene's germline CDR1 is SGHDN and CDR2 FVKESK. The CDR3 covers 17 residues. Trimming removed 0 bases at V and 2 bases at J, with 16 bases between. The CDR3 DNA is TGTGCCAGCAGCCAAGATTTAAGGGGAAATAAAAACTATGGCTACACCTTC. This sequence encodes CASSQDLRGNKNYGYTF.

This rearrangement joins TRBV30 to TRBJ2-7, with 9 bases that match TRBD2. J was trimmed by 2 bases and V by 0 bases; bases with no gene match: 8. Germline loops: CDR1 GTSNPN, CDR2 SVGIG (reference sequence). The CDR3 totals 16 residues. The CDR3 here is CAWSVRWTSETYEQYF. The CDR3 DNA follows: TGTGCCTGGAGTGTACGGTGGACTAGCGAGACCTACGAGCAGTACTTC.

The V call is TRBV7-2, the J call TRBJ1-5; maybe TRBD1 (6 bases). The CDR3 is 13 residues long. Germline CDR1 and CDR2: SGHTA and FQGNSA. The V gene lost 1 base and the J gene lost 7 bases, with 8 bases spanning the gap. CDR3 DNA: TGTGCCAGCAGCTTAGGGGGGGGCCAGCCCCAGCATTTT. It specifies CASSLGGGQPQHF.

The chain employs TRBV4-3 and TRBJ1-2, with D maybe TRBD1 (6 bases). Germline V lookup: CDR1 LGHNA, CDR2 YSLEER. Trimming removed 4 bases from V and 4 bases from J, with 16 bases in between. This CDR3 contains 15 residues. CDR3 nucleotides: TGCGCCAGCAGCCCCGGGACGGGGGGCCCCTATGGCTACACCTTC. Translated: CASSPGTGGPYGYTF.

The rearrangement links TRBV7-2 to TRBJ2-1, with TRBD2 matching 12 bases. With V trimmed by 4 bases and J by 8 bases, 9 bases remained unmatched. CDR1 is SGHTA, CDR2 FQGNSA, per germline. The CDR3 sequence is 16 residues long. CDR3 loop: CASSSRGLAGGHEQFF. DNA of the CDR3: TGTGCCAGCAGCTCTCGAGGGCTAGCGGGGGGGCATGAGCAGTTCTTC.